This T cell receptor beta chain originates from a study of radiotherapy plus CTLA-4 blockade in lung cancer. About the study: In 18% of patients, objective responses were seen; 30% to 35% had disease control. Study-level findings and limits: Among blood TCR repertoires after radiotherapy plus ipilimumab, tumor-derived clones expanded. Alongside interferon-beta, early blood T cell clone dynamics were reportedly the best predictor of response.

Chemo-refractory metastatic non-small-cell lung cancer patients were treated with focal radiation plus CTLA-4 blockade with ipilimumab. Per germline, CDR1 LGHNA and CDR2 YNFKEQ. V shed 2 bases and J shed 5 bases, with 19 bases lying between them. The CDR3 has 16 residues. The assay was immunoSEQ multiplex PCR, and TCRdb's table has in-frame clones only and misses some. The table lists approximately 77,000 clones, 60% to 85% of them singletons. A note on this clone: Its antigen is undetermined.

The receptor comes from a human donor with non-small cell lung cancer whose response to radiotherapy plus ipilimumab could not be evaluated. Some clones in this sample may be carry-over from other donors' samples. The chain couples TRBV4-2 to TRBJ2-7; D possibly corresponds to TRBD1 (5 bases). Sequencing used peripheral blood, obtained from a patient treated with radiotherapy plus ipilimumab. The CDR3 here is CASSQSQALRSDEQYF. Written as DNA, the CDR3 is TGTGCCAGCAGCCAATCACAGGCTCTAAGGTCGGACGAGCAGTACTTC.